The 30 T cell receptor beta chains in this list originate from one sample, sequenced in a study of early T cells in non-severe SARS-CoV-2 infection. TCRdb re-derived calls from the 5' RACE reads in MiXCR, one entry per CDR3 protein. The data contain tens of thousands of distinct CDR3 sequences, about 15% of them singletons. The sequenced sample consisted of whole blood. Receptors originate from an adult who was a healthcare worker with PCR-confirmed SARS-CoV-2 infection or an uninfected control (not recorded which).

The sample holds a few counts of this clonotype. The chain links TRBV12-3 or TRBV12-4 to TRBJ1-4; 10 nucleotides align to TRBD1. Trimming took 5 bases from V and 8 from J; bases not matched to a gene: 2. The CDR3 totals 13 residues. Here the CDR3 DNA reads TGTGCCAGCAGTCGACAGGGGGCGGAAAAACTGTTTTTT. It yields the protein CASSRQGAEKLFF.

This clonotype was detected only a few times. The chain is built from TRBV30 and TRBJ2-2; tentatively, D is TRBD2 (6 bases). The ends were cut back, 0 bases at V and 1 base at J, with 12 bases in the middle. CDR1 and CDR2 (germline): GTSNPN, SVGIG (reference sequence). This CDR3 is 16 amino acids long. The CDR3 DNA is TGTGCCTGGAGTGTACGGGGGAGTCTGAACACCGGGGAGCTGTTTTTT. Its protein is CAWSVRGSLNTGELFF. The entire variable domain, with the rest obtained from reference TRBV30 and TRBJ2-2, is as follows: SQTIHQWPATLVQPVGSPLSLECTVEGTSNPNLYWYRQAAGRGLQLLFYSVGIGQISSEVPQNLSASRPQDRQFILSSKKLLLSDSGFYLCAWSVRGSLNTGELFFGEGSRLTVL.

This clonotype was seen only a few times. The chain has TRBV10-3 and TRBJ2-5; D is perhaps TRBD1 (6 bases). From germline, CDR1 is ENHRY and CDR2 SYGVKD. The CDR3 spans 13 residues. Deletions cut 11 bases from V and 2 bases from J, with 15 bases between. The CDR3 nucleotides are TGTGCCGTCACAGGGAGTCAGCAAGAGACCCAGTACTTC. Protein sequence: CAVTGSQQETQYF.

This clonotype came up a few times. The chain employs TRBV27 and TRBJ2-1; no clear D gene. Germline V gene data show CDR1 as MNHEY and CDR2 as SMNVEV (reference sequence). V lost 7 bases to trimming and J lost 0 bases, with 10 bases between them. This CDR3 region has 14 residues. As DNA, the CDR3 is TGTGCCAGCAAGCCGCCTAGCTCCTACAATGAGCAGTTCTTC. Translation gives CASKPPSSYNEQFF.

The chain recombines TRBV20-1 with TRBJ2-3; tentatively, D is TRBD2 (6 bases). Germline V gives CDR1 DFQATT, CDR2 SNEGSKA (reference sequence). The CDR3 has 17 amino acids. Trimming removed 0 bases at V and 5 bases at J, with 21 bases between. DNA of the CDR3: TGCAGTGCTAGAGATCCTTCGCTAGCGATCCACGGAGATACGCAGTATTTT. This translates into CSARDPSLAIHGDTQYF.

This clonotype was seen many times. The chain carries TRBV14 and TRBJ2-1; 7 bases are a match to TRBD2. The V gene's germline CDR1 is SGHDN and CDR2 FVKESK. This CDR3 is built from 16 residues. The ends lost 1 base at V and 8 bases at J; junction bases unmatched: 11. CDR3 amino acids: CASSQGMREWSDEQFF. CDR3 DNA: TGTGCCAGCAGCCAAGGGATGCGGGAGTGGAGCGATGAGCAGTTCTTC.

The chain couples TRBV11-2 to TRBJ2-7, with D possibly TRBD1 on 6 matching bases. Germline V gene sequence: CDR1 SGHAT, CDR2 FQNNGV. Deletions cut 0 bases from V and 3 bases from J, with 9 bases between. This CDR3 spans 14 amino acids. CDR3 DNA sequence: TGTGCCAGCAGCTTAGAGGCAGGGGACTACGAGCAGTACTTC. Protein sequence: CASSLEAGDYEQYF.

This clonotype was counted many times. The CDR3 coding sequence is TGTGCCAGCAGACGGACAGAAACAGGGCCCCCAGAGACCCAGTACTTC. Its translation: CASRRTETGPPETQYF. The chain joins TRBV7-8 to TRBJ2-5; perhaps TRBD1 as D (6 bases). The CDR3 covers 16 residues. The germline gives CDR1 SGHVS, CDR2 FQNEAQ. The germline V and J ends were trimmed by 6 bases and 4 bases, with 21 bases remaining between them.

This clonotype was seen more than once but under ten times. The CDR3 protein is CASTASLPGEYGYTF. In DNA, the CDR3 is TGTGCCAGTACCGCAAGCCTCCCGGGAGAGTACGGCTACACCTTC. The rearrangement links TRBV19 to TRBJ1-2; D not resolved. Between the trimmed V and J ends, which lost 7 bases and 8 bases, there was a span of 23 bases. The CDR3 has 15 amino acids. Germline V CDR1 and CDR2: LNHDA, SQIVND (reference sequence).

For this clonotype: This CDR3 is missing its conserved last phenylalanine or tryptophan, likely due to a read error. J is TRBJ2-5 and V is TRBV7-6; no definite D call. CDR1 and CDR2 from the germline V gene are SGHVS and FNYEAQ. The CDR3 length is 12 residues. V was cut by 5 bases and J by 2 bases, with 6 bases left in between. In nucleotides, the CDR3 is TGTGCCAGCAGCCGCCTACAAGAGACCCAGTACCTC. Translating it yields CASSRLQETQYL.

This clonotype was counted many times. CDR3 region: CASSAGQYGIQYF. CDR3 sequence (DNA): TGTGCCAGCAGCGCCGGACAGTATGGCATTCAGTACTTC. The chain couples TRBV6-6 to TRBJ2-4; perhaps TRBD1 as D (6 bases). This CDR3 spans 13 amino acids. The V and J ends lost 6 bases and 9 bases respectively, with 15 bases between them. Per the germline V gene, CDR1 is MNHNY and CDR2 is SVGAGI (reference sequence).

This clonotype has a handful of counts. The rearrangement uses TRBV12-3 or TRBV12-4 and TRBJ2-7; 8 bases agree with TRBD1. V lost 7 bases, J lost 2 bases, and 4 bases stayed unmatched. CDR3 length: 13 amino acids. CDR3 in amino acids: CASTAGQAYEQYF. The DNA for the CDR3 is TGTGCCAGCACGGCGGGACAGGCCTACGAGCAGTACTTC.

This clonotype was counted at least ten times. V usage is TRBV20-1 and J usage is TRBJ1-2; no reliable D call. This CDR3 spans 10 amino acids. The germline CDR1 and CDR2 sequences are DFQATT and SNEGSKA (reference sequence). CDR3 DNA: TGCAGGACGGCGAACTATGGCTACACCTTC. Amino acids: CRTANYGYTF.

This chain uses TRBV7-6 with TRBJ2-3; D is ambiguous. There are 14 residues in the CDR3. V dropped 4 bases and J dropped 1 base, with 9 bases sitting between them. Per germline, CDR1 SGHVS and CDR2 FNYEAQ. The chain's CDR3 is CASSSSTGTDTQYF. The CDR3 DNA sequence: TGTGCCAGCAGCTCCTCTACAGGCACAGATACGCAGTATTTT.

CDR3: CSALDLYGYTF. The CDR3 DNA is TGCAGTGCCCTCGACCTGTATGGCTACACCTTC. The chain is built from TRBV20-1 and TRBJ1-2; D is uncertain. The CDR3 contains 11 residues. Looked up from germline, CDR1 is DFQATT and CDR2 is SNEGSKA (reference sequence). Trimming shortened V by 6 bases and J by 5 bases, and 10 bases separated the two germline ends.

CDR3 DNA sequence: TGCAGTGCTAGGCGGGACAGGGGAGATAATGGCTACACCTTC. It encodes CSARRDRGDNGYTF. V and J are TRBV20-1 and TRBJ1-2; 10 bases agree with TRBD1. The CDR3 is made up of 14 amino acids. V lost 3 bases to trimming and J lost 6 bases; unmatched junction nucleotides: 7. The germline gives CDR1 DFQATT, CDR2 SNEGSKA (reference sequence).

The V gene is TRBV7-9, the J gene TRBJ2-1, with 12 nucleotides matching TRBD2. The germline CDR1 and CDR2 sequences are SEHNR and FQNEAQ (reference sequence). Germline trimming cut 5 bases from V and 9 bases from J; bases unmatched to any gene: 8. CDR3 length: 15 residues. CDR3 in amino acids: CASSLTSGSLSEQFF. DNA of the CDR3: TGTGCCAGCAGCCTGACTAGCGGGAGCTTGAGTGAGCAGTTCTTC.

The genes are TRBV7-3 and TRBJ2-1; D is possibly TRBD2 (6 bases). Germline V lookup: CDR1 SGHTA, CDR2 FQGTGA. This CDR3 has 14 amino acids. V lost 0 bases to trimming and J lost 6 bases, with 9 bases between them. CDR3 bases: TGTGCCAGCAGCTTAACTGTGGGGGGCAATGAGCAGTTCTTC. Translation gives CASSLTVGGNEQFF. The entire variable domain, with the rest obtained from reference TRBV7-3 and TRBJ2-1, is as follows: GAGVSQTPSNKVTEKGKYVELRCDPISGHTALYWYRQSLGQGPEFLIYFQGTGAADDSGLPNDRFFAVRPEGSVSTLKIQRTERGDSAVYLCASSLTVGGNEQFFGPGTRLTVL.

The chain links TRBV7-8 to TRBJ1-6, with TRBD1 as a possible D gene (5 bases). The CDR3 loop spans 15 amino acids. Looked up from germline, CDR1 is SGHVS and CDR2 is FQNEAQ. V shed 2 bases and J shed 9 bases, with 14 bases lying between them. This CDR3 is CASSLNTGGGSPLHF. The CDR3 nucleotides are TGTGCCAGCAGCTTAAACACCGGGGGGGGTTCACCCCTCCACTTT.

This clonotype was counted ten times or more. Germline and junction disagree at one end, which may indicate a read error. The V gene is TRBV5-1, the J gene TRBJ2-3; no firm D call. Germline CDR1 is SGHRS and CDR2 is YFSETQ. This CDR3 has 11 residues. The CDR3 nucleotides read TGTGCCAGCAGCTTGGCAGATACGCAGTATTTT. It yields the protein CASSLADTQYF.

V gene TRBV24-1 combines with J gene TRBJ2-7; a weak D match, TRBD2 (5 bases). Looked up from germline, CDR1 is KGHDR and CDR2 is SFDVKD. Trimming removed 4 bases from V and 2 bases from J, with 8 bases in between. The CDR3 spans 13 residues. CDR3 region: CATSDTGTYEQYF. CDR3 DNA: TGTGCCACCAGTGACACCGGGACCTACGAGCAGTACTTC.

This chain uses TRBV18 with TRBJ1-3; unclear D gene. Trimming cost V 6 bases and J 8 bases, with 14 bases left between them. CDR1 KGHSH and CDR2 LQKENI come from the germline V gene. The CDR3 consists of 13 residues. The CDR3: CASSGNARDTIYF. CDR3 sequence (DNA): TGTGCCAGCTCGGGTAACGCGCGGGACACCATATATTTT.

The sample holds many counts of this clonotype. The gene calls are TRBV12-3 or TRBV12-4 and TRBJ2-4; the D gene is possibly TRBD2 (6 bases). Trimming stripped 6 bases from V and 0 bases from J, with 12 bases between. CDR3 length: 15 residues. The CDR3 nucleotides are TGTGCCAGCAGCCTTAGCGGATTAGCCAAAAACATTCAGTACTTC. Protein: CASSLSGLAKNIQYF.

This clonotype was found a few times. V usage is TRBV20-1 and J usage is TRBJ2-7, with D unclear. V was shortened by 3 bases and J by 7 bases, with 10 bases between the two germline ends. Germline CDR1 reads DFQATT; CDR2 reads SNEGSKA (reference sequence). The CDR3 is 11 residues long. The CDR3 loop reads CSARTMGEQYF. CDR3 DNA: TGCAGTGCTAGGACGATGGGGGAGCAGTACTTC.

In DNA, the CDR3 is TGCGCCAGCAGCCAAGACTGGCCGTCTAACTATGGCTACACCTTC. Protein: CASSQDWPSNYGYTF. The gene calls are TRBV4-1 and TRBJ1-2; D gene ambiguous. Trimming removed 0 bases from V and 0 bases from J, with 8 bases in between. The CDR3 length is 15 residues. CDR1 is MGHRA and CDR2 is YSYEKL in the germline V gene.

CDR3 sequence: CAIRRQGDLEQYF. The CDR3 nucleotides are TGTGCCATCAGAAGGCAGGGGGACCTCGAGCAGTACTTC. V usage is TRBV10-3 and J usage is TRBJ2-7; 7 positions agree with TRBD1. The germline V gene has CDR1 ENHRY and CDR2 SYGVKD. Germline trimming cut 6 bases from V and 6 bases from J; bases unmatched to any gene: 8. The CDR3 consists of 13 residues.

This clonotype was counted only a few times. V and J are TRBV20-1 and TRBJ2-7; 8 nucleotides line up with TRBD2. The CDR3 sequence is 14 residues long. J lost 0 bases, V lost 6 bases, and 7 bases had no gene match. CDR1 and CDR2 from the germline V gene are DFQATT and SNEGSKA (reference sequence). The CDR3 region has the DNA TGCAGTGCCACTAGACTAGCGATCTCCTACGAGCAGTACTTC. Translated: CSATRLAISYEQYF.

The sample holds a few counts of this clonotype. This sequence joins TRBV28 and TRBJ2-3; 11 bases line up with TRBD2. Germline V CDR1 and CDR2: MDHEN, SYDVKM. With V trimmed by 1 base and J by 3 bases, 6 bases remained unmatched. This CDR3 has 17 amino acids. In DNA, the CDR3 is TGTGCCAGCAGTTTATACCAAACTAGCGGGAGAACAGATACGCAGTATTTT. Translating gives CASSLYQTSGRTDTQYF.

This clonotype appeared a few times. This chain joins TRBV11-2 and TRBJ2-5; 8 bases fit TRBD2. This CDR3 comprises 14 residues. The germline CDR1 and CDR2 sequences are SGHAT and FQNNGV. V was clipped by 5 bases and J by 9 bases; unmatched bases: 11. The CDR3 spells CASSPGGGPKPQYF. Written as DNA, the CDR3 is TGTGCCAGCAGCCCCGGGGGGGGGCCTAAGCCCCAGTACTTC.

This rearrangement joins TRBV24-1 to TRBJ1-1; D is unresolved. The CDR3 length is 11 residues. The germline V gene has CDR1 KGHDR and CDR2 SFDVKD. V was clipped by 6 bases and J by 1 base, with 2 bases between them. The CDR3 bases are TGTGCCACCAGTTGGAACACTGAAGCTTTCTTT. Translating gives CATSWNTEAFF.